The text below deals with one T cell receptor (beta chain). The antigen it binds to is not known. The input lacks base qualities; no much larger clone sits a single base away. The sample belongs to a study of blood T cell repertoires in COVID-19 (TCRdb year 2020). About the investigation overall: Samples covering the acute and convalescent phases of COVID-19 were provided by collaborators in the United States, Italy and Spain. The material from the prospective study consisted of cDNA or gDNA derived from T cells, B-cell-depleted T cells, or PBMCs. Deeply sampled blood TCRbeta repertoires from subjects exposed to, actively infected with, or recovered from COVID-19 were included in the dataset. The repertoires were released in a freely available public database meant as a resource for research on the immune response to SARS-CoV-2. The samples were drawn from the first 160 participants of the ongoing ImmuneRACE study and from more than 1,000 subjects provided by 6 global collaborators. A de-identified subject ID, COVID-19 status, age in years and sex were almost always included in the sample metadata. Where available, HLA class I and class II types were obtained from metadata supplied by the sample provider rather than from assay-based typing. Findings and caveats that apply to the study as a whole: The quantity of clinical and demographic metadata differed by source and by participant and was supplied without curation.

Each collaborating institution followed its own protocols to collect whole blood in K2EDTA tubes. For TCRbeta analysis, collaborators shipped samples as frozen whole blood, isolated PBMCs, or DNA extracted from either of those sample types. TCRbeta CDR3 regions were amplified from genomic DNA using the immunoSEQ Assay, a bias-controlled multiplex PCR. The source study handled its data this way. Within the assay, amplification of reference gene primers was used to estimate how many nucleated cells each sample contained. Sequence reads were collapsed and filtered to measure the absolute abundance of every unique TCRbeta CDR3 rearrangement. For each sample, productive Simpson clonality was calculated as the square root of Simpson's diversity index across productive rearrangements. TCRdb provides this immuneACCESS table in a form limited to in-frame rearrangements. Some clones are lacking; in checked studies, under half of them reflect an unresolved V gene, and why the rest are absent is not known. Clonal size and the V and J genes are those of that table, whereas D and trimming came from the DNA. The sample table holds some 96,000 clones, of which roughly 86% were seen once. The leading ten clones occupy 10% of the sample.

The CDR3 covers 13 residues, taking in both the cysteine and the phenylalanine. Just the 39-base CDR3 DNA is kept, in frame starting at base 1. The germline V gene gives CDR1 as LGHNA and CDR2 as YNFKEQ. V and J lose 8 bases and 5 bases, and a span of 12 bases separates them. This receptor was taken from a man aged 50-60 years with acute or convalescent COVID-19. The material sequenced was peripheral blood. The chain uses TRBV4-2 and TRBJ2-2; perhaps TRBD2 is the D gene, with 6 bases matching. The DNA reads TGTGCCAGCTTCGAGGGAGGAACCGGGGAGCTGTTTTTT. This encodes CASFEGGTGELFF.